Below, 28 T cell receptor beta chains from the same sample are listed, as sequenced in a study of T cell changes during pregnancy in multiple sclerosis. Assay: immunoSEQ multiplex PCR; the TCRdb copy retains only in-frame clones and omits some. The sample lists 15,000 to 20,000 clones, just over 85% occurring once. The sequenced sample was CD8+ T cells from peripheral blood mononuclear cells, obtained in the third trimester of pregnancy. Receptor source: a female donor in good health, enrolled as a control in a pregnancy study.

The chain combines TRBV30 with TRBJ1-2; D is ambiguous. The CDR3 extends over 14 amino acids. The germline V gene encodes CDR1 GTSNPN and CDR2 SVGIG (reference sequence). The ends were cut back, 1 base at V and 5 bases at J, with 14 bases in the middle. The CDR3 sequence: CAWSAGWQRYGYTF. The CDR3 DNA reads TGTGCCTGGAGTGCCGGGTGGCAGAGGTATGGCTACACCTTC. Variable domain in full (rest from reference TRBV30 and TRBJ1-2): SQTIHQWPATLVQPVGSPLSLECTVEGTSNPNLYWYRQAAGRGLQLLFYSVGIGQISSEVPQNLSASRPQDRQFILSSKKLLLSDSGFYLCAWSAGWQRYGYTFGSGTRLTVV.

This clone was seen once. The chain carries TRBV7-9 and TRBJ2-1, with TRBD2 identical over 13 bases. CDR3 length: 16 residues. V shed 5 bases and J 6 bases; nucleotides not matched to a gene: 7. Germline values: CDR1 SEHNR, CDR2 FQNEAQ (reference sequence). The CDR3 region has the DNA TGTGCCAGCAGCCCTCCACTAGCGGGGGGGCGCAATGAGCAGTTCTTC. Protein sequence: CASSPPLAGGRNEQFF.

V and J are TRBV5-4 and TRBJ2-1, with 8 bases identical to TRBD2. J was trimmed by 4 bases and V by 5 bases; bases with no gene match: 8. CDR3 size: 15 residues. Per germline, CDR1 SGHNT and CDR2 YYREEE (reference sequence). Here the CDR3 DNA reads TGTGCCAGCAGGTTTTCGGGGGGGGTATACAATGAGCAGTTCTTC. It codes for CASRFSGGVYNEQFF.

The chain combines TRBV7-3 with TRBJ2-5; 12 nucleotides line up with TRBD2. The V gene's germline CDR1 is SGHTA and CDR2 FQGTGA. The CDR3 consists of 15 residues. V shed 3 bases, J shed 5 bases, and the junction held 4 bases outside the gene matches. CDR3 nucleotide sequence: TGTGCCAGCAGCTTCACCGGACTAGCGGGGGAGACCCAGTACTTC. This gives the protein CASSFTGLAGETQYF.

The chain uses TRBV7-2 and TRBJ1-2; a possible D gene is TRBD1 (5 bases). Germline V CDR1 and CDR2: SGHTA, FQGNSA. V was trimmed by 1 base and J by 5 bases, leaving 17 bases between them. This CDR3 comprises 16 residues. CDR3 DNA: TGTGCCAGCAGCTTAGTGGGGGGGGGAGGAGGTTATGGCTACACCTTC. Protein product: CASSLVGGGGGYGYTF.

As for this clone: The same CDR3 can be traced to other DNA sequences in this sample. CDR3 sequence (DNA): TGTGCCAGCAGCCTTAGCTCCTACGAGCAGTACTTC. As protein: CASSLSSYEQYF. The chain couples TRBV7-9 to TRBJ2-7; unclear D gene. There are 12 residues in the CDR3. Germline CDR1 is SEHNR and CDR2 is FQNEAQ (reference sequence). Between the trimmed V and J ends, which lost 5 bases and 0 bases, there was a span of 5 bases.

The chain uses TRBV27 and TRBJ1-1, with D unresolved. V lost 3 bases, J lost 1 base, and 12 bases lay in between. The CDR3 is 15 residues long. Germline assignment: CDR1 MNHEY and CDR2 SMNVEV (reference sequence). CDR3 DNA: TGTGCCAGCAGTTTCTCCCGGAGTCAGAACACTGAAGCTTTCTTT. Protein sequence: CASSFSRSQNTEAFF.

This chain joins TRBV7-9 and TRBJ2-3, with a possible D match to TRBD2 (6 bases). CDR3 length: 14 residues. With 6 bases removed from V and 4 bases from J, the gap between germline ends came to 14 bases. The germline V gene encodes CDR1 SEHNR and CDR2 FQNEAQ (reference sequence). CDR3 nucleotides: TGTGCCAGCAGACCCCCGCGGGAAGCAGATACGCAGTATTTT. As protein: CASRPPREADTQYF.

V is TRBV6-4 and J is TRBJ2-1; TRBD2 agrees at 13 bases. The V and J ends lost 4 bases and 7 bases, in that order; junction bases with no gene match: 4. Germline-derived CDR1 and CDR2 are MRHNA and SNTAGT. The CDR3 totals 15 residues. Here the CDR3 DNA reads TGTGCCAGCAGTGCCACTAGCGGGGGGGCGAATGAGCAGTTCTTC. Translation: CASSATSGGANEQFF.

V usage is TRBV13 and J usage is TRBJ2-5; 11 bases line up with TRBD2. The CDR3 loop spans 16 amino acids. With 6 bases clipped from V and 4 bases from J, the junction kept 10 bases outside the gene matches. Germline CDR1 and CDR2: PRHDT and FYEKMQ (reference sequence). For the CDR3, the DNA is TGTGCCAGCAGACCATCGGGGACTAGCGGTATAGAGACCCAGTACTTC. The encoded protein is CASRPSGTSGIETQYF. The whole variable domain, filled in from reference TRBV13 and TRBJ2-5, reads AAGVIQSPRHLIKEKRETATLKCYPIPRHDTVYWYQQGPGQDPQFLISFYEKMQSDKGSIPDRFSAQQFSDYHSELNMSSLELGDSALYFCASRPSGTSGIETQYFGPGTRLLVL.

The V gene is TRBV5-1, the J gene TRBJ2-2; D is unclear. CDR1 is SGHRS, CDR2 YFSETQ, per germline. The CDR3 is made up of 15 amino acids. With 0 bases removed from V and 1 base from J, the gap between germline ends came to 7 bases. The CDR3 region is CASSLVTGNTGELFF. CDR3 bases: TGCGCCAGCAGCTTGGTTACGGGGAACACCGGGGAGCTGTTTTTT.

This clone was found once. The genes are TRBV21-1 and TRBJ1-2. TRBV21-1 is recorded as a pseudogene. The CDR3 spans 10 residues. Here the CDR3 DNA reads TGTGCTAGGGGGGGGAATGGCTACACCTTC. It yields the protein CARGGNGYTF.

The chain recombines TRBV9 with TRBJ2-2; D is ambiguous. The germline CDR1 and CDR2 sequences are SGDLS and YYNGEE. V shed 4 bases and J shed 1 base, with 8 bases lying between them. The CDR3 is made up of 14 amino acids. CDR3: CASSSRQNTGELFF. CDR3 sequence (DNA): TGTGCCAGCAGCTCTCGACAGAACACCGGGGAGCTGTTTTTT.

The genes are TRBV11-1 and TRBJ1-6; 7 nucleotides line up with TRBD1. CDR3 length: 17 residues. Per the germline V gene, CDR1 is SGHAT and CDR2 is FQDESV (reference sequence). After removal of 6 bases from V and 0 bases from J, the junction contained 8 bases not matched to a gene. Here the CDR3 DNA reads TGTGCCAGCAGTGGGGACAGCGTAACCTCCTATAATTCACCCCTCCACTTT. As protein: CASSGDSVTSYNSPLHF. Together with reference TRBV11-1 and TRBJ1-6, the CDR3 gives the full variable domain: EAEVAQSPRYKITEKSQAVAFWCDPISGHATLYWYRQILGQGPELLVQFQDESVVDDSQLPKDRFSAERLKGVDSTLKIQPAELGDSAMYLCASSGDSVTSYNSPLHFGNGTRLTVT.

The chain recombines TRBV7-3 with TRBJ2-3, with 10 bases that match TRBD2. V lost 5 bases, J lost 0 bases, and 5 bases stayed unmatched. The CDR3 is 16 amino acids. The germline V gene encodes CDR1 SGHTA and CDR2 FQGTGA. The CDR3 nucleotides are TGTGCCAGCAGCGAATCTAGCGGGGGAAGCACAGATACGCAGTATTTT. Translated, it gives CASSESSGGSTDTQYF.

This clone turned up a few times. This chain connects TRBV27 to TRBJ1-2, with no clear D. The germline CDR1 and CDR2 sequences are MNHEY and SMNVEV (reference sequence). The length of the CDR3 is 13 residues. Trimming removed 3 bases at V and 4 bases at J, with 9 bases between. The DNA for the CDR3 is TGTGCCAGCAGTTTGTCGAGGGCCTATGGCTACACCTTC. Encoded protein: CASSLSRAYGYTF.

The chain combines TRBV13 with TRBJ2-7, with 9 nucleotides matching TRBD2. This CDR3 has 16 residues. Germline V gene lookup returns CDR1 PRHDT and CDR2 FYEKMQ (reference sequence). J lost 0 bases, V lost 4 bases, and 7 bases had no gene match. This CDR3 reads CASSSRLAVSSYEQYF. Written as DNA, the CDR3 is TGTGCCAGCAGCTCTCGACTAGCGGTTAGCTCCTACGAGCAGTACTTC.

In this sample, this clone turned up once. The chain joins TRBV4-2 to TRBJ2-3; 9 bases fit TRBD2. CDR3 length: 17 residues. J was trimmed by 4 bases and V by 0 bases; bases with no gene match: 8. Germline-derived CDR1 and CDR2 are LGHNA and YNFKEQ. The CDR3 loop reads CASSQERRGGPADTQYF. As DNA, the CDR3 is TGTGCCAGCAGCCAAGAGCGGCGGGGGGGCCCCGCAGATACGCAGTATTTT.

The chain has TRBV4-1 and TRBJ2-3; D perhaps matches TRBD2 (5 bases). V was clipped by 1 base and J by 6 bases, with 23 bases between them. This CDR3 is 18 amino acids long. From germline, CDR1 is MGHRA and CDR2 YSYEKL. This CDR3 reads CASSQGWREGIISDTQYF. The DNA of the CDR3 is TGCGCCAGCAGCCAAGGCTGGAGAGAGGGAATAATCTCCGATACGCAGTATTTT.

This sequence joins TRBV27 and TRBJ1-5; possibly TRBD1 for D (5 bases). Germline V CDR1 and CDR2: MNHEY, SMNVEV (reference sequence). The CDR3 covers 16 residues. The V and J ends lost 0 bases and 7 bases respectively, with 16 bases between them. The CDR3 here is CASSLSGGMTPQPQHF. In DNA form, the CDR3 reads TGTGCCAGCAGTTTATCGGGGGGTATGACCCCCCAGCCCCAGCATTTT.

By share, this clone ranks as large (0.1 to 1%). Sequence at one end of the junction differs from germline and may be a read error. V and J are TRBV10-3 and TRBJ1-1, with 8 bases aligning to TRBD1. The CDR3 sequence is 12 residues long. Germline-derived CDR1 and CDR2 are ENHRY and SYGVKD. The CDR3 spells CAISESDRALTF. The CDR3 nucleotides read TGTGCCATCAGTGAGTCGGACAGGGCTCTGACCTTT.

The genes are TRBV7-9 and TRBJ1-1; 7 nucleotides agree with TRBD1. Germline CDR1 is SEHNR and CDR2 is FQNEAQ (reference sequence). The CDR3 is 14 amino acids. V trimming: 5 bases; J trimming: 7 bases; junction bases outside the gene matches: 10. CDR3: CASSQAGGRDEAFF. The CDR3 DNA sequence: TGTGCCAGCAGCCAAGCAGGGGGACGGGATGAAGCTTTCTTT.

The chain combines TRBV19 with TRBJ2-1; TRBD1 agrees at 7 bases. There are 14 residues in the CDR3. Germline V gene data show CDR1 as LNHDA and CDR2 as SQIVND (reference sequence). V was clipped by 4 bases and J by 4 bases; unmatched bases: 4. The CDR3 region has the DNA TGTGCCAGTAGTACCGGACAGGAGTACAATGAGCAGTTCTTC. This translates into CASSTGQEYNEQFF.

Remarks on this clone: The same CDR3 arises from other DNA sequences in this sample as well. The CDR3 sequence: CASSQDVAGGTDTQYF. The CDR3 nucleotides read TGCGCCAGCAGCCAAGATGTAGCGGGCGGCACAGATACGCAGTATTTT. This chain connects TRBV4-3 to TRBJ2-3; TRBD2 matches 7 bases. From germline, CDR1 is LGHNA and CDR2 YSLEER. This CDR3 region has 16 residues. V lost 0 bases, J lost 1 base, and 4 bases stayed unmatched.

The chain joins TRBV4-3 to TRBJ2-2, with 8 bases matching TRBD1. Germline lookup yields CDR1 LGHNA and CDR2 YSLEER. With V trimmed by 3 bases and J by 5 bases, 5 bases remained unmatched. This CDR3 contains 15 residues. CDR3 nucleotide sequence: TGCGCCAGCAGCCAGGGACAGGCTACTACCGGGGAGCTGTTTTTT. This sequence encodes CASSQGQATTGELFF.

The chain couples TRBV27 to TRBJ2-7; a possible D gene is TRBD2 (6 bases). CDR3 length equals 14 residues. V was shortened by 5 bases and J by 2 bases, with 13 bases between the two germline ends. Germline CDR1 MNHEY, CDR2 SMNVEV (reference sequence). Here the CDR3 DNA reads TGTGCCAGCAGTGTAGGGACGGGGGCCTACGAGCAGTACTTC. Its protein product is CASSVGTGAYEQYF.

This clone was counted a single time. The chain combines TRBV6-6 with TRBJ1-2, with 7 bases fitting TRBD1. V shed 3 bases, J shed 0 bases, and the junction held 4 bases outside the gene matches. CDR3 length: 15 amino acids. CDR1 and CDR2 (germline): MNHNY, SVGAGI (reference sequence). The CDR3 sequence: CASSYDRAANYGYTF. The CDR3 DNA reads as TGTGCCAGCAGTTATGACAGGGCAGCTAACTATGGCTACACCTTC.

This clone appeared a single time. V and J are TRBV28 and TRBJ2-5, with 9 bases identical to TRBD1. J was trimmed by 6 bases and V by 1 base; bases with no gene match: 21. The CDR3 covers 20 residues. CDR1 MDHEN and CDR2 SYDVKM come from the germline V gene. The CDR3 spells CASSLFTGGGEYAPQQTQYF. CDR3 coding DNA: TGTGCCAGCAGTTTATTTACAGGGGGCGGCGAATATGCGCCACAACAGACCCAGTACTTC.